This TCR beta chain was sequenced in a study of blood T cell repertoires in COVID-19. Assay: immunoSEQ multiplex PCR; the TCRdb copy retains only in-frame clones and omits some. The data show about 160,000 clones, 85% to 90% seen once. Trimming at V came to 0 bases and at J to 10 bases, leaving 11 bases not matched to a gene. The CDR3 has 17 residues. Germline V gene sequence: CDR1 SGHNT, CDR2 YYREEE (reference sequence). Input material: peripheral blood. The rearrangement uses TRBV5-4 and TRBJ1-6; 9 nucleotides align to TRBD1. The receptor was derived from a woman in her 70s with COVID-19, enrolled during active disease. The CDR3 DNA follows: TGTGCCAGCAGCTTGGGGGGTGGACAGGGGTTAATATCACCCCTCCACTTT. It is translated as CASSLGGGQGLISPLHF.